This T cell receptor (beta chain) emerged from a study of blood T cell repertoires in COVID-19. Study summary: Material from acute and convalescent COVID-19 was sourced from the United States, Italy and Spain.

TCRdb's table, derived via immunoSEQ multiplex PCR, lists solely in-frame clones and lacks some. The sample yields about 190,000 clones, about 88% seen once. Membership in each cohort depended on participant-reported clinical history. Recovered status applied to Cohort 3 donors who had two consecutive negative PCRs. It also applied to those with clearance or with symptom resolution. The source is a woman aged 25 to 39 who had recovered from COVID-19. Input material: PBMCs or T cells enriched from blood (not recorded which).

The CDR3 reads CASSLQELKSYNEQFF. The CDR3 nucleotides read TGTGCCAGCAGCTTACAGGAGTTGAAATCCTACAATGAGCAGTTCTTC. The genes are TRBV5-5 and TRBJ2-1; D is possibly TRBD1 (5 bases). V gave up 2 bases and J gave up 1 base, with 13 bases separating them. Germline CDR1 and CDR2: SGHKS and YYEKEE (reference sequence). This CDR3 has 16 amino acids.